A single sample is the source of the 24 T cell receptor beta chains below, sequenced in a study of shared clonotypes between healthy human individuals. Naive-designated CD8 cells lacked CD45RO, were positively enriched for CCR7, and omitted terminally differentiated effector memory CD45RA+ cells. Some clones are missing from TCRdb's copy, which holds only in-frame ones; the method was immunoSEQ multiplex PCR. The sample lists 700,000 to 950,000 clones; approximately 96% were seen once. Sequences were obtained from naive CD8+ T cells sorted from blood. The receptors were gathered from a young man in good health.

The chain recombines TRBV30 with TRBJ2-1, with no clear D. Trimming cost V 3 bases and J 2 bases, with 11 bases left between them. CDR3 length equals 14 residues. Germline CDR1 GTSNPN, CDR2 SVGIG (reference sequence). CDR3 DNA sequence: TGTGCCTGGAGCGTCCGCCGGCCCTACAATGAGCAGTTCTTC. It is translated as CAWSVRRPYNEQFF.

V usage is TRBV7-2 and J usage is TRBJ1-3; D unclear. The CDR3 length is 14 residues. Germline V lookup: CDR1 SGHTA, CDR2 FQGNSA. With 1 base removed from V and 0 bases from J, the gap between germline ends came to 4 bases. CDR3 nucleotides: TGTGCCAGCAGCTTAGTAAACTCTGGAAACACCATATATTTT. Its protein is CASSLVNSGNTIYF.

There are a few counts of this clone. This sequence joins TRBV27 and TRBJ2-7, with 7 bases that match TRBD1. The V gene end was trimmed by 6 bases and the J gene end by 6 bases; junction bases not matched to a gene: 8. The CDR3 consists of 13 residues. The V gene's germline CDR1 is MNHEY and CDR2 SMNVEV (reference sequence). Here the CDR3 reads CASSQGQHGEQYF. The DNA for the CDR3 is TGTGCCAGCAGCCAGGGACAGCATGGCGAGCAGTACTTC.

The J gene is TRBJ1-1, the V gene TRBV19; no clear D gene. The CDR3 covers 14 residues. Trimming shortened V by 6 bases and J by 3 bases, and 14 bases separated the two germline ends. The V gene's germline CDR1 is LNHDA and CDR2 SQIVND (reference sequence). CDR3 residues: CASSLGVGYTEAFF. The DNA for the CDR3 is TGTGCCAGTAGCTTGGGAGTCGGCTACACTGAAGCTTTCTTT. Together with reference TRBV19 and TRBJ1-1, the CDR3 gives the full variable domain: DGGITQSPKYLFRKEGQNVTLSCEQNLNHDAMYWYRQDPGQGLRLIYYSQIVNDFQKGDIAEGYSVSREKKESFPLTVTSAQKNPTAFYLCASSLGVGYTEAFFGQGTRLTVV.

The rearrangement joins TRBV10-3 to TRBJ1-5, with D uncertain. Germline CDR1 ENHRY, CDR2 SYGVKD. The V and J ends lost 2 bases and 1 base respectively, with 9 bases between them. This CDR3 spans 15 amino acids. The CDR3 DNA sequence: TGTGCCATCAGTGAGGGTGTGAACAGCAATCAGCCCCAGCATTTT. Its protein product is CAISEGVNSNQPQHF.

The chain is built from TRBV11-3 and TRBJ2-5, with D perhaps assigned TRBD1 or TRBD2 (5 bases each). The CDR3 runs to 17 residues. V lost 5 bases to trimming and J lost 0 bases, with 19 bases between them. Looked up from germline, CDR1 is SGHNT and CDR2 is YENEEA. CDR3 sequence reads: CASSETHGTKYQETQYF. DNA for the CDR3: TGTGCCAGCAGCGAGACCCACGGGACGAAGTACCAAGAGACCCAGTACTTC.

The chain recombines TRBV29-1 with TRBJ1-2; D perhaps matches TRBD1 (6 bases). CDR1 is SQVTM, CDR2 ANQGSEA, per germline. The ends were cut back, 5 bases at V and 2 bases at J, with 15 bases in the middle. The CDR3 totals 14 residues. This chain's CDR3 is CSVFIQGLNYGYTF. CDR3 nucleotides: TGCAGCGTTTTCATACAGGGATTAAACTATGGCTACACCTTC.

As for this clone: Other DNA sequences in the same sample also yield this CDR3. The chain couples TRBV9 to TRBJ2-7; D possibly corresponds to TRBD1 (5 bases). The CDR3 spans 12 residues. Trimming cost V 3 bases and J 4 bases, with 8 bases left between them. The germline V gene encodes CDR1 SGDLS and CDR2 YYNGEE. The DNA for the CDR3 is TGTGCCAGCAGCGGCCAGGGATACGAGCAGTACTTC. Its translation: CASSGQGYEQYF.

The V gene is TRBV9, the J gene TRBJ2-7; 7 bases agree with TRBD1. The CDR3 covers 12 residues. CDR1 is SGDLS, CDR2 YYNGEE, per germline. The CDR3, as DNA: TGTGCTTCAGGCAGGGGGAACTACGAGCAGTACTTC. Translating it yields CASGRGNYEQYF.

This chain uses TRBV2 with TRBJ2-2, with a possible D match to TRBD1 (6 bases). V lost 7 bases to trimming and J lost 0 bases, with 12 bases between them. The CDR3 extends over 15 amino acids. Germline CDR1 reads SNHLY; CDR2 reads FYNNEI. In DNA, the CDR3 is TGTGCCAGCATACGACAGGAAACGAACACCGGGGAGCTGTTTTTT. Amino acids: CASIRQETNTGELFF.

V and J are TRBV11-3 and TRBJ2-7; 7 bases are shared with TRBD2. This CDR3 comprises 16 residues. Per germline, CDR1 SGHNT and CDR2 YENEEA. Trimming removed 2 bases from V and 2 bases from J; junction bases left unmatched: 9. The CDR3 sequence: CASSLTGGKRPYEQYF. CDR3 nucleotides: TGTGCCAGCAGCTTAACGGGGGGTAAGCGTCCCTACGAGCAGTACTTC.

J is TRBJ2-7 and V is TRBV10-3, with D maybe TRBD2 (6 bases). CDR1 ENHRY and CDR2 SYGVKD come from the germline V gene. Trimming removed 2 bases at V and 6 bases at J, with 14 bases between. The CDR3 is 14 amino acids. In DNA form, the CDR3 reads TGTGCCATCAGTGAGGCGGGACCCGGGCTCGAGCAGTACTTC. As protein: CAISEAGPGLEQYF.

This chain links TRBV27 with TRBJ2-7; D might be TRBD1 (5 bases). This CDR3 region has 14 residues. Trimming removed 0 bases from V and 6 bases from J, with 12 bases in between. Germline CDR1 and CDR2: MNHEY and SMNVEV (reference sequence). DNA for the CDR3: TGTGCCAGCAGTTTATCCGCTGGGGCAATCGAGCAGTACTTC. Encoded protein: CASSLSAGAIEQYF.

V and J are TRBV4-1 and TRBJ2-1, with TRBD2 identical over 10 bases. V lost 1 base to trimming and J lost 5 bases; unmatched junction nucleotides: 11. Germline V lookup: CDR1 MGHRA, CDR2 YSYEKL. The CDR3 has 18 amino acids. In DNA, the CDR3 is TGCGCCAGCAGCCAAGCTGTTCTAGTACTAGCGGGGAACAATGAGCAGTTCTTC. Translating it yields CASSQAVLVLAGNNEQFF.

Notes on this clone: The sample has other DNA sequences that encode this CDR3 too. The chain has TRBV7-9 and TRBJ2-3; 9 bases are a match to TRBD2. V dropped 5 bases and J dropped 2; count of bases not matched to a gene: 5. The CDR3 extends over 15 amino acids. Looked up from germline, CDR1 is SEHNR and CDR2 is FQNEAQ (reference sequence). The CDR3 is CASSPTSGPTDTQYF. CDR3 DNA sequence: TGTGCCAGCAGCCCGACTAGCGGACCCACAGATACGCAGTATTTT.

The V and J genes are TRBV28 and TRBJ1-3; TRBD1 matches 10 bases. CDR1 and CDR2 from the germline V gene are MDHEN and SYDVKM. The CDR3 is 18 amino acids. V lost 6 bases, J lost 3 bases, and 14 bases stayed unmatched. The CDR3 loop reads CASRLRDRGHADGNTIYF. In DNA form, the CDR3 reads TGTGCCAGCAGGCTCCGGGACAGGGGCCACGCCGATGGAAACACCATATATTTT.

J is TRBJ2-7 and V is TRBV7-9, with D unresolved. Trimming took 2 bases from V and 6 from J, leaving 5 bases between them. The germline gives CDR1 SEHNR, CDR2 FQNEAQ (reference sequence). The CDR3 is 11 residues long. The CDR3, as DNA: TGTGCCAGCAGCTTAAATACCGAGCAGTACTTC. Amino acids: CASSLNTEQYF.

The chain joins TRBV5-5 to TRBJ2-7; TRBD2 might be the D (5 bases). The CDR3 runs 16 residues. Germline V gives CDR1 SGHKS, CDR2 YYEKEE (reference sequence). The V gene lost 0 bases and the J gene lost 0 bases, with 13 bases spanning the gap. The CDR3 DNA reads TGTGCCAGCAGCTTGGAGGTGGGAGCACTCTCCTACGAGCAGTACTTC. Protein sequence: CASSLEVGALSYEQYF.

DNA for the CDR3: TGTGCCAGCAGCTTAGCTGATCTAGTGTGGGAGGGCCTTTTGTCCTACAATGAGCAGTTCTTC. The encoded protein is CASSLADLVWEGLLSYNEQFF. The chain carries TRBV7-2 and TRBJ2-1, with 7 bases fitting TRBD2. Germline assignment: CDR1 SGHTA and CDR2 FQGNSA. J was trimmed by 1 base and V by 0 bases; bases with no gene match: 18. The CDR3 runs to 21 residues.

CDR3 region: CASSVFGEGEKLFF. The CDR3 bases are TGTGCCAGCAGCGTATTTGGTGAGGGGGAAAAACTGTTTTTT. J is TRBJ1-4 and V is TRBV9; perhaps TRBD1 as D (5 bases). The germline gives CDR1 SGDLS, CDR2 YYNGEE. The CDR3 has 14 amino acids. Deletions cut 1 base from V and 8 bases from J, with 12 bases between.

With regard to this clone: The junction differs from germline at one of its ends, possibly a read error. The V and J genes are TRBV7-9 and TRBJ1-4; D possibly corresponds to TRBD1 (5 bases). Germline CDR1 SEHNR, CDR2 FQNEAQ (reference sequence). The CDR3 has 12 amino acids. CDR3 in amino acids: CASTLRDEKLFF. DNA of the CDR3: TGTGCCAGCACCTTAAGGGACGAAAAACTGTTTTTT.

This sequence joins TRBV28 and TRBJ2-5, with D possibly TRBD1 on 5 matching bases. This CDR3 has 13 residues. Germline CDR1 reads MDHEN; CDR2 reads SYDVKM. Trimming removed 8 bases from V and 4 bases from J, with 14 bases in between. The chain's CDR3 is CASFYRNGETQYF. The CDR3 nucleotides are TGTGCCAGCTTCTACAGGAATGGAGAGACCCAGTACTTC.

This clone was found once. This sequence joins TRBV5-6 and TRBJ2-7, with D possibly being TRBD1 or TRBD2 (6 bases each). The ends were cut back, 3 bases at V and 4 bases at J, with 11 bases in the middle. The CDR3 runs to 13 residues. Germline V gives CDR1 SGHDT, CDR2 YYEEEE. CDR3 bases: TGTGCCAGCAGCTCGGGGGCAGTTTACGAGCAGTACTTC. It yields the protein CASSSGAVYEQYF.

V and J are TRBV29-1 and TRBJ2-5, with TRBD2 matching over 7 bases. Trimming took 1 base from V and 1 from J; bases not matched to a gene: 0. Looked up from germline, CDR1 is SQVTM and CDR2 is ANQGSEA. The CDR3 has 13 amino acids. The DNA for the CDR3 is TGCAGCGTTGAAGGACTAGCCCAAGAGACCCAGTACTTC. This codes for CSVEGLAQETQYF.